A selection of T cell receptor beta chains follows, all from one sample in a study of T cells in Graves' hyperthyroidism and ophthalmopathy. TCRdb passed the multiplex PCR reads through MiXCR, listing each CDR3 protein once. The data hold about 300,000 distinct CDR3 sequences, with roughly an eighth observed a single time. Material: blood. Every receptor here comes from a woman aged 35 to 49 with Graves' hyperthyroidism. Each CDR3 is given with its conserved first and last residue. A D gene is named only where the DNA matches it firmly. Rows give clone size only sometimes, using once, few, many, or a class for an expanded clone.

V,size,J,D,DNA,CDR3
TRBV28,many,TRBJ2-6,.,TGTGCCAGCAGTTTATTCAGGTCGGGGGCCAACGTCCTGACTTTC,CASSLFRSGANVLTF
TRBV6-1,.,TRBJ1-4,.,TGTGCCAGCAGTGTCACTACCGGGCTCGGTGAAGAAAAACTGTTTTTT,CASSVTTGLGEEKLFF
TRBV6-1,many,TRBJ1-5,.,TGTGCCAGCAGGGCAGCGGGGGTTCAGCCCCAGCATTTT,CASRAAGVQPQHF
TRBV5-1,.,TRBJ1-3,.,TGCGCCAGCAGCTTGGTGGGCGTCTCTGGAAACACCATATATTTT,CASSLVGVSGNTIYF
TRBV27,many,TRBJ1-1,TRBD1,TGTGCCAGCAGTTTACGATATGGAGGGGCAGGGGGGGTGAGGACTGAAGCTTTCTTT,CASSLRYGGAGGVRTEAFF
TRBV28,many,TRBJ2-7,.,TGTGCCAGCAGTTTAGGCGGGAAATTCTACGAGCAGTACTTC,CASSLGGKFYEQYF
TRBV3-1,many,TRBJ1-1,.,TGTGCCAGCAGCTTGTCTGGGGGCACTGAAGCTTTCTTT,CASSLSGGTEAFF
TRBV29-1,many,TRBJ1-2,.,TGCAGCGTTGAACCGTCGGAGGACAATTATGGCTACACCTTC,CSVEPSEDNYGYTF
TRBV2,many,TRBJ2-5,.,TGTGCCAGCAGTGAAAGCGTCCAGTACTTC,CASSESVQYF
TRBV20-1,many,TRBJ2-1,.,TGCAGTGCTAGAGAAGGAGGAGGGTCCTACAATGAGCAGTTCTTC,CSAREGGGSYNEQFF
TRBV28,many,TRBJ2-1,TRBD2,TGTGCCAGCAGCCCGACTAGCGGGAGGGTTGGGAATGAGCAGTTCTTC,CASSPTSGRVGNEQFF
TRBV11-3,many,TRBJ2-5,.,TGTGCCAGCAGCGAGGGACTGCAAGAGACCCAGTACTTC,CASSEGLQETQYF
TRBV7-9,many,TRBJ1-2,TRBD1,TGTGCCAGCAGCTTCACGCTACGACAGGGAGAGAACTATGGCTACACCTTC,CASSFTLRQGENYGYTF
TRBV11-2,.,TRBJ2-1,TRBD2,TGTGCCAGCAGCTTAGATGGGGCGGGAGGGTTGAATGAGCAGTTCTTC,CASSLDGAGGLNEQFF
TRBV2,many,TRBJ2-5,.,TGTGCCAGCGCTGGGAGAGAGACCCAGTACTTC,CASAGRETQYF
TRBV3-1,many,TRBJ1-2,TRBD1,TGTGCCAGCAGCCAAAACTGGGGACAGGGGGTTTACACCTTC,CASSQNWGQGVYTF
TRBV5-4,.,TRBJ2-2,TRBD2,TGTGCCAGCAGCTTGGGGACTAGCGGGAGGTTCACCGGGGAGCTGTTTTTT,CASSLGTSGRFTGELFF
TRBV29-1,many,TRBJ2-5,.,TGCAGCGCGAAACAGGGACCGCGAGAGACCCAGTACTTC,CSAKQGPRETQYF
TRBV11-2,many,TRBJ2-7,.,TGTGCCAGCCGGGCGGGGCAGTCCTCCTACGAGCAGTACTTC,CASRAGQSSYEQYF
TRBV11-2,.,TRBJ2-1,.,TGTGCCAGCAGCCCCGGACTGGAACACAATGAGCAGTTCTTC,CASSPGLEHNEQFF
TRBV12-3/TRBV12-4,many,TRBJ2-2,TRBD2,TGTGCCAGCAGCCTAGCGGGAGGTCGCACCGGGGAGCTGTTTTTT,CASSLAGGRTGELFF
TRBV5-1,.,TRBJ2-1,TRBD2,TGCGCCAGCAGCCCGGGGGGGACTAGCGGGAGAGTCTGGCAGTTCTTC,CASSPGGTSGRVWQFF
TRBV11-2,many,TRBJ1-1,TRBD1,TGTGCCAGCAGCCTACGGACAGGTCAAAAGAACACTGAAGCTTTCTTT,CASSLRTGQKNTEAFF
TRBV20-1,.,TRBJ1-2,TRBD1,TGCAGTGCTAGAGTCCTGAGGGGGGGTCTGGGACAGAGAAACTATGGCTACACCTTC,CSARVLRGGLGQRNYGYTF
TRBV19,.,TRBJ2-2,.,TGTGCCAGTAGTATCGCCAGGGGCACCGGGGAGCTGTTTTTT,CASSIARGTGELFF
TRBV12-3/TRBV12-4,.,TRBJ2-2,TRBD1,TGTGCCGGTACCTCCTCCGGGACAGGGTCTGGGGAGCTGTTTTTT,CAGTSSGTGSGELFF
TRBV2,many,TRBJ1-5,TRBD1,TGTGCCAGCAGAAAGGGACAGGGCAATCAGCCCCAGCATTTT,CASRKGQGNQPQHF
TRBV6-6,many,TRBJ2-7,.,TGTGCCAGCAGTTACTCTCTTGACAGCTCCTACGAGCAGTACTTC,CASSYSLDSSYEQYF